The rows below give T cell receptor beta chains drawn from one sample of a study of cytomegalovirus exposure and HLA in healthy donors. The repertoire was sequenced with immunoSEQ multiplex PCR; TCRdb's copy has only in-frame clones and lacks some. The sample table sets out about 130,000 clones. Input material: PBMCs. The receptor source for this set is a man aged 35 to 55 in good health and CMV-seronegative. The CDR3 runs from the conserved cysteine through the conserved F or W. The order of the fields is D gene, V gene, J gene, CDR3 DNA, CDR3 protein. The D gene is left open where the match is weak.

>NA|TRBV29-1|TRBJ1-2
TGCACCTACCGCGATGGCTACACCTTC
CTYRDGYTF
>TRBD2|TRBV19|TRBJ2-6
TGTGCCAGTGGTTCGGGAGGGTCTAGCGGGAGCGAGAGGGCCAACGTCCCGACTTTC
CASGSGGSSGSERANVPTF
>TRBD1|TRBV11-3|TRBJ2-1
TGTGCCAGCAGCTTATCTTCCCAACAGGGGAAGGGTGAGCAGTTCTTC
CASSLSSQQGKGEQFF
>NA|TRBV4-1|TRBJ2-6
TGCGCCAGCAGCCAAGATTGGGAGGCTGGGGCCAACGTCCTGACTTTC
CASSQDWEAGANVLTF
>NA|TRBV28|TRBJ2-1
TGTGCCAGCAATCTAGACAGCTACAATGAGCAGTTCTTC
CASNLDSYNEQFF
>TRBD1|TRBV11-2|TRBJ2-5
TGTGCCAGCAGCTCGGCCCAGCGCTCGACAGGGGGCCAAGAGACCCAGTACTTC
CASSSAQRSTGGQETQYF
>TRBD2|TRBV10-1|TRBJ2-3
TGCGCCAGCAGTGGCCGAGGGACTAGCATCACAGATACGCAGTATTTT
CASSGRGTSITDTQYF
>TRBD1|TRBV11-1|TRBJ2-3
TGTGCCAGCAGCCTGGACAGGTACACAGATACGCAGTATTTT
CASSLDRYTDTQYF
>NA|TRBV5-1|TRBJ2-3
TGCGCCAGCAGCTTGGTTCGCCAGGAACGGGATACGCAGTATTTT
CASSLVRQERDTQYF
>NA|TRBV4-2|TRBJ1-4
TGTGCCAGCAGCCACCCCGGGGGGGGGACGGGTAATGAAAAACTGTTTTTT
CASSHPGGGTGNEKLFF
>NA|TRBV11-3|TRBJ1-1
TGTGCCAGCAGCCGGACATACACTGAAGCTTTCTTT
CASSRTYTEAFF
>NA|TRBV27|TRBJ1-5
TGTGCCAGCAGTTTTCAGGGTAAGGATCAGCCCCAGCATTTT
CASSFQGKDQPQHF
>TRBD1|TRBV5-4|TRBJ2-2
TGTGCCAGCAGCCTTGGTAGGGCAGGGGGCACCGGGGAGCTGTTTTTT
CASSLGRAGGTGELFF
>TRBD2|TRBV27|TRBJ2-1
TGTGCCAGCAGACTAGGGGCCCCGGGACTAGCTCCTAATGAGCAGTTCTTC
CASRLGAPGLAPNEQFF
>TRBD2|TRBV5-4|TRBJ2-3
TGTGCCAGCAGCGGAAAACTAGCGGGAAGGGCAGATACGCAGTATTTT
CASSGKLAGRADTQYF
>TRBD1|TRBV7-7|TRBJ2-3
TGTGCTAGCAGCTTAGCCGGAGGACAGGGATACACAGATACGCAGTATTTT
CASSLAGGQGYTDTQYF
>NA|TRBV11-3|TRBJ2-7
TGTGCCAGCAGCATCCAAGCGGGCCCCTCCTACGAGCAGTACTTC
CASSIQAGPSYEQYF
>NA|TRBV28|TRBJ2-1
TGTGCCAGCAGTTCAGTCAGACCCGGGGTCCATGAGCAGTTCTTC
CASSSVRPGVHEQFF
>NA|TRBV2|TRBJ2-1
TGTGCCAGCAGTGAAAGGGGGCAGTTCTTC
CASSERGQFF
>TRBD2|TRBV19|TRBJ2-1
TGTGCCAGTAGTATTTGGGAGGGGCTATACAATGAGCAGTTCTTC
CASSIWEGLYNEQFF
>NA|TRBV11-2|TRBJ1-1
TGTGCCAGCAGCTTCCCAGGCGTCACTGAAGCTTTCTTT
CASSFPGVTEAFF
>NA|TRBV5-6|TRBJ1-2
TGTGCCAGCAGCTCTAGCGGTTTAGGACCTTATGGCTACACCTTC
CASSSSGLGPYGYTF
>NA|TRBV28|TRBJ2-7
TGTGCCAGCGCCCTTCGACAGGCCCCCTACGAGCAGTACTTC
CASALRQAPYEQYF
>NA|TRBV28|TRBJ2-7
TGTGCCAGCCTCACTACAGGGCTAAGCTCCTACGAGCAGTACTTC
CASLTTGLSSYEQYF
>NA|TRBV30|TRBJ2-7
TGTGCCTGGACGCGGGGCGGGACCCCTTACGAGCAGTACTTC
CAWTRGGTPYEQYF
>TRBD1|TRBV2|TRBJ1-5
TGTGCCAGCAGCGCGACAGGGGACTACAATCAGCCCCAGCATTTT
CASSATGDYNQPQHF
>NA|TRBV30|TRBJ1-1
TGTGCCTGGAGCGAGGGCCCCGTGAACACTGAAGCTTTCTTT
CAWSEGPVNTEAFF
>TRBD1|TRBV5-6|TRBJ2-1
TGTGCCAGCAGCGCCGACAGGGGCGAGGGAAATGAGCAGTTCTTC
CASSADRGEGNEQFF
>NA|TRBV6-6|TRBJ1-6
TGTGCCAGCAGTTACTCGCAGGACTCCTATAATTCACCCCTCCACTTT
CASSYSQDSYNSPLHF
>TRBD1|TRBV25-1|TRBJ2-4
TGTGCCAGCAGCGAAGGACAGGGGGCCAAAAACATTCAGTACTTC
CASSEGQGAKNIQYF
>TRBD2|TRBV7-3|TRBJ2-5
TGTGCCAGCAGCGCCTCCGGCGGGAGTGGCGAGACCCAGTACTTC
CASSASGGSGETQYF
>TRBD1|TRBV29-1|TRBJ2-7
TGCAGCGTTCAGTTGGGACAGGGTCCCTACGAGCAGTACTTC
CSVQLGQGPYEQYF
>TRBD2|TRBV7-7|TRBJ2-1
TGTGCTAGCAGCCCTACCGGGACTAGCGGGTTCAATGAGCAGTTCTTC
CASSPTGTSGFNEQFF
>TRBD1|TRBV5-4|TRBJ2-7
TGTGCCAGCAGGCCTAACAGGGGTTCCTACGAGCAGTACTTC
CASRPNRGSYEQYF
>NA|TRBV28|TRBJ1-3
TGTGCCAGCAGTGACACCAGCTCTGGAAACACCATATATTTT
CASSDTSSGNTIYF
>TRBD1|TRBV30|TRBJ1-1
TGTGCCTGGGAGAGACAGGGGGCGACGGCTTTCTTT
CAWERQGATAFF
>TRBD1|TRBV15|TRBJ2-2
TGTGCCACCAGGGGACAGGGAAGGACCGGGGAGCTGTTTTTT
CATRGQGRTGELFF
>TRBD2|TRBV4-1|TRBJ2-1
TGCGCCAGCAGCCAACTGGGACTAGCGGGTTACAATGAGCAGTTCTTC
CASSQLGLAGYNEQFF
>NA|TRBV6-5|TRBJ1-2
TGTGCCAGCAGTTACGGCTTCCCTTATGGCTACACCTTC
CASSYGFPYGYTF
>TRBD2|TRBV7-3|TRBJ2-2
TGTGCCAGCAGCTTGGTAGCGGGACCCGGGGAGCTGTTTTTT
CASSLVAGPGELFF
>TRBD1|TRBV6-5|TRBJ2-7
TGTGCCAGCAGTGGGTCGGGACAGGGGGAGGGCGAGCAGTACTTC
CASSGSGQGEGEQYF
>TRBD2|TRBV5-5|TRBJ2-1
TGTGCCAGCAGCTTGGGAACTAGCGGAGGCGGGGAGCAGTTCTTC
CASSLGTSGGGEQFF
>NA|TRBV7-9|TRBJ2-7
TGTGCCAGCAGCTCGGTGTTGAGCTCCTACGAGCAGTACTTC
CASSSVLSSYEQYF
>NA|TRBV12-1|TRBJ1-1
TGTGCCAGCGGACAGATGAACACTGAAGCTTTCTTT
CASGQMNTEAFF
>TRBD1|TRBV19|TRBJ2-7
TGTGCCAGTAGTATGACAGGGGGTACCTACGAGCAGTACTTC
CASSMTGGTYEQYF
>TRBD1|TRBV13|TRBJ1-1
TGTGCCAGCAGCTTAGTGGGACAGGGAGGCACTGAAGCTTTCTTT
CASSLVGQGGTEAFF
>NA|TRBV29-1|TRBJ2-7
TGCAGCGTTGCCTCGACAGCTTCCTACGAGCAGTACTTC
CSVASTASYEQYF
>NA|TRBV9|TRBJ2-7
TGTGCCAGCAGCGCTAACGACAGATCCGAGCAGTACTTC
CASSANDRSEQYF
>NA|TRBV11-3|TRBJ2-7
TGTGCCAGCAGCCCTCCGATACGGTCAATCCGGGACTCCGAAGGGGAGCAGTACTTC
CASSPPIRSIRDSEGEQYF
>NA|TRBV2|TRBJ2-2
TGTGCCATCCGACAGGACGACACCGGGGAGCTGTTTTTT
CAIRQDDTGELFF
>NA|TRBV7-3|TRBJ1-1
TGTGCCAGCAGCTTAGGACAGAACACTGAAGCTTTCTTT
CASSLGQNTEAFF
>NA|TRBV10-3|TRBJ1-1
TGTGCCATCAAGAGCAGGGTTGAGGCTGAAGCTTTCTTT
CAIKSRVEAEAFF
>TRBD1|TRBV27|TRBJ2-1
TGTGCCAGCAGTACCGCCGGACAGGACAATGAGCAGTTCTTC
CASSTAGQDNEQFF
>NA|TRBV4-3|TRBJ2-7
TGCGCCAGCAGCCAAGATCTTGCAGGGGACGAGCAGTACTTC
CASSQDLAGDEQYF
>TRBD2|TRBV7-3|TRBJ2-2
TGTGCCAGCAGCCTCGCAACTCTGGCTAGCGGTAGGAGGGGATCCGGGGAGCTGTTTTTT
CASSLATLASGRRGSGELFF
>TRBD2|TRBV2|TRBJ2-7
TGTGCCAGCAGTGAGCGGACTAGCCTACGCGAGCAGTACTTC
CASSERTSLREQYF
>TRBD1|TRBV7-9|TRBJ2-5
TGTGCCAGCAGCAACTTAGGGCCGACAGGGGTGAGAGAGACCCAGTACTTC
CASSNLGPTGVRETQYF
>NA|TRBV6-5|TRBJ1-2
TGTGCCAGCAGTCCGACAGCCTATGGCTACACCTTC
CASSPTAYGYTF
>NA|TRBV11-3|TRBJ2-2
TGTGCCAGCAGCGGAGGTTCCACCGGGGAGCTGTTTTTT
CASSGGSTGELFF
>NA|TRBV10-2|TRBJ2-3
TGCGCCGTACTCGGGGAGAAAACAGATACGCAGTATTTT
CAVLGEKTDTQYF